The next 26 T cell receptor beta chains were all read from a single sample in a study of beta chain features in type 1 diabetes. Every bit of the isolated RNA underwent reverse transcription, so sequencing read expressed TCRB transcripts. Produced via immunoSEQ multiplex PCR; TCRdb's table is partial and in-frame only. The data hold about 290,000 clones, with about 8% observed a single time. Sequencing was done on a sample of central memory CD4+ T cells from blood. These receptors all come from a woman in her late teens or twenties in good health.

This clone was seen only a few times. This chain links TRBV30 with TRBJ1-4; tentative D call: TRBD1 (6 bases). CDR1 and CDR2 (germline): GTSNPN, SVGIG (reference sequence). CDR3 length: 15 residues. V shed 0 bases and J shed 5 bases, with 13 bases lying between them. CDR3 amino acids: CAWSVPGHPNEKLFF. CDR3 DNA sequence: TGTGCCTGGAGTGTACCGGGACACCCGAATGAAAAACTGTTTTTT.

The V call is TRBV6-5, the J call TRBJ1-5; D is unresolved. The CDR3 is made up of 14 amino acids. V was shortened by 2 bases and J by 0 bases, with 5 bases between the two germline ends. Germline V CDR1 and CDR2: MNHEY, SVGAGI. CDR3 protein: CASSYKDSNQPQHF. The CDR3, as DNA: TGTGCCAGCAGTTACAAGGATAGCAATCAGCCCCAGCATTTT.

This clone was picked up a small number of times. This chain links TRBV4-2 with TRBJ2-1; 7 nucleotides line up with TRBD2. The CDR3 is made up of 15 amino acids. Per germline, CDR1 LGHNA and CDR2 YNFKEQ. V lost 0 bases, J lost 8 bases, and 7 bases stayed unmatched. The CDR3, as DNA: TGTGCCAGCAGCCAAGAGAGGACTAGTGGGGATGAGCAGTTCTTC. Translated, it gives CASSQERTSGDEQFF.

This clone showed up just a few times. This CDR3 is also generated by other DNA sequences in the sample. The V and J genes are TRBV5-1 and TRBJ2-2, with a possible D match to TRBD2 (5 bases). Germline V gene lookup returns CDR1 SGHRS and CDR2 YFSETQ. Trimming took 0 bases from V and 4 from J, leaving 7 bases between them. The CDR3 has 14 residues. The CDR3 spells CASSLAEGTGELFF. The CDR3 coding sequence is TGCGCCAGCAGCTTGGCCGAGGGCACCGGGGAGCTGTTTTTT.

A few counts support this clone. The chain joins TRBV6-5 to TRBJ2-2; D is tentatively TRBD1 or TRBD2 (5 bases each). From germline, CDR1 is MNHEY and CDR2 SVGAGI. This CDR3 has 16 residues. The ends were cut back, 0 bases at V and 3 bases at J, with 11 bases in the middle. The CDR3 is CASSYSTGRDTGELFF. CDR3 sequence (DNA): TGTGCCAGCAGTTACTCGACGGGGCGAGACACCGGGGAGCTGTTTTTT.

On this clone itself: The same CDR3 arises from other DNA sequences in this sample as well. The J gene is TRBJ1-1, the V gene TRBV19; no definite D call. V lost 2 bases, J lost 1 base, and 8 bases lay in between. The CDR3 contains 14 residues. Per germline, CDR1 LNHDA and CDR2 SQIVND (reference sequence). The CDR3 spells CASSITGGNTEAFF. The CDR3 coding sequence is TGTGCCAGTAGTATAACCGGCGGGAACACTGAAGCTTTCTTT.

The sample holds a few counts of this clone. The CDR3 bases are TGCAGCGTTTCGAACAGGGTATCCTACAATGAGCAGTTCTTC. Protein product: CSVSNRVSYNEQFF. The V and J genes are TRBV29-1 and TRBJ2-1; TRBD1 might be the D (6 bases). CDR3 length equals 14 residues. In germline, CDR1 is SQVTM, CDR2 ANQGSEA. The germline V and J ends were trimmed by 5 bases and 1 base, with 12 bases remaining between them.

This clone came up a few times. The chain has TRBV2 and TRBJ2-1; a weak D match, TRBD2 (5 bases). Germline loops: CDR1 SNHLY, CDR2 FYNNEI. V was trimmed by 0 bases and J by 10 bases, leaving 13 bases between them. CDR3 length: 14 residues. This CDR3 reads CASSEALQLAEQFF. CDR3 in DNA: TGTGCCAGCAGTGAAGCCTTACAGCTAGCCGAGCAGTTCTTC. Looking up the rest from reference TRBV2 and TRBJ2-1 gives the full variable domain: EPEVTQTPSHQVTQMGQEVILRCVPISNHLYFYWYRQILGQKVEFLVSFYNNEISEKSEIFDDQFSVERPDGSNFTLKIRSTKLEDSAMYFCASSEALQLAEQFFGPGTRLTVL.

This clone has a handful of counts. The chain couples TRBV28 to TRBJ1-5; 9 nucleotides match TRBD1. This CDR3 has 17 amino acids. With V trimmed by 6 bases and J by 7 bases, 16 bases remained unmatched. Germline values: CDR1 MDHEN, CDR2 SYDVKM. The CDR3 here is CASRTHQGTGRGQPQHF. CDR3 in DNA: TGTGCCAGCAGAACCCACCAAGGGACAGGGAGAGGGCAGCCCCAGCATTTT.

This clone was seen more than once but under ten times. The genes are TRBV5-4 and TRBJ1-2; 7 bases agree with TRBD1. Losses at the gene ends were 4 bases for V and 8 bases for J; bases not matched to a gene: 8. The CDR3 is made up of 13 amino acids. CDR1 and CDR2 (germline): SGHNT, YYREEE (reference sequence). CDR3 amino acids: CASSQPTGRGYTF. The CDR3 nucleotides are TGTGCCAGCAGCCAACCGACAGGGCGCGGCTACACCTTC. Based on the CDR3 plus reference TRBV5-4 and TRBJ1-2, the full variable domain is ETGVTQSPTHLIKTRGQQVTLRCSSQSGHNTVSWYQQALGQGPQFIFQYYREEENGRGNFPPRFSGLQFPNYSSELNVNALELDDSALYLCASSQPTGRGYTFGSGTRLTVV.

This clone was found a few times. This chain uses TRBV29-1 with TRBJ2-3; 7 bases align to TRBD2. The ends lost 6 bases at V and 0 bases at J; junction bases unmatched: 6. Per germline, CDR1 SQVTM and CDR2 ANQGSEA. CDR3 length equals 14 residues. In nucleotides, the CDR3 is TGCAGCGTATCTAGCGGTTTTAGCACAGATACGCAGTATTTT. Its translation is CSVSSGFSTDTQYF.

The chain links TRBV25-1 to TRBJ1-1; unclear D gene. V lost 0 bases, J lost 1 base, and 9 bases lay in between. The CDR3 extends over 15 amino acids. Germline V gene lookup returns CDR1 MGHDK and CDR2 SYGVNS. The CDR3 is CASSEYGMKNTEAFF. The DNA for the CDR3 is TGTGCCAGCAGTGAATACGGGATGAAGAACACTGAAGCTTTCTTT. The full variable domain, its missing parts supplied by reference TRBV25-1 and TRBJ1-1, is EADIYQTPRYLVIGTGKKITLECSQTMGHDKMYWYQQDPGMELHLIHYSYGVNSTEKGDLSSESTVSRIRTEHFPLTLESARPSHTSQYLCASSEYGMKNTEAFFGQGTRLTVV.

The chain joins TRBV29-1 to TRBJ2-2; D unclear. V was clipped by 4 bases and J by 6 bases, with 15 bases between them. CDR3 size: 14 residues. CDR1 is SQVTM and CDR2 is ANQGSEA in the germline V gene. The CDR3 protein is CSVAARLSSGELFF. The DNA of the CDR3 is TGCAGCGTTGCCGCCAGGTTGTCATCCGGGGAGCTGTTTTTT.

This clone showed up many times. The chain employs TRBV28 and TRBJ2-1; D might be TRBD1 or TRBD2, each matching 6 bases. Trimming shortened V by 9 bases and J by 2 bases, and 11 bases separated the two germline ends. Germline values: CDR1 MDHEN, CDR2 SYDVKM. This CDR3 contains 13 residues. CDR3 DNA: TGTGCCAGTCGGGGGCGACCCTACAATGAGCAGTTCTTC. Protein: CASRGRPYNEQFF.

Many counts were recorded for this clone. The genes are TRBV14 and TRBJ2-1, with unresolved D. The CDR3 consists of 16 residues. Trimming took 1 base from V and 8 from J, leaving 18 bases between them. Germline V lookup: CDR1 SGHDN, CDR2 FVKESK. The CDR3 DNA is TGTGCCAGCAGCCAAGGATTAAATTGGCAGGTGGATGAGCAGTTCTTC. Translation: CASSQGLNWQVDEQFF. Full variable domain (remainder filled in from reference TRBV14 and TRBJ2-1): EAGVTQFPSHSVIEKGQTVTLRCDPISGHDNLYWYRRVMGKEIKFLLHFVKESKQDESGMPNNRFLAERTGGTYSTLKVQPAELEDSGVYFCASSQGLNWQVDEQFFGPGTRLTVL.

V is TRBV18 and J is TRBJ2-3, with 8 bases matching TRBD1. V trimming: 2 bases; J trimming: 4 bases; junction bases outside the gene matches: 8. Germline CDR1 KGHSH, CDR2 LQKENI. This CDR3 contains 16 residues. The CDR3 DNA reads as TGTGCCAGCTCACCAAGTTGGACAGGGTATTCAGATACGCAGTATTTT. This encodes CASSPSWTGYSDTQYF.

This clone was detected a few times. This rearrangement joins TRBV4-2 to TRBJ2-2; unclear D gene. The V gene lost 5 bases and the J gene lost 6 bases, with 10 bases spanning the gap. CDR1 is LGHNA and CDR2 is YNFKEQ in the germline V gene. CDR3 length: 13 residues. The CDR3 spells CASSFQTSGELFF. For the CDR3, the DNA is TGTGCCAGCAGCTTCCAGACATCCGGGGAGCTGTTTTTT.

This clone turned up a few times. The chain uses TRBV7-9 and TRBJ1-2; D may be TRBD1 (6 bases). Trimming cost V 4 bases and J 4 bases, with 16 bases left between them. In germline, CDR1 is SEHNR, CDR2 FQNEAQ (reference sequence). This CDR3 contains 15 residues. CDR3 bases: TGTGCCAGCAGCTCCCAACCGGGGGGCGGCTATGGCTACACCTTC. Amino acids: CASSSQPGGGYGYTF. Full variable domain (remainder filled in from reference TRBV7-9 and TRBJ1-2): DTGVSQNPRHKITKRGQNVTFRCDPISEHNRLYWYRQTLGQGPEFLTYFQNEAQLEKSRLLSDRFSAERPKGSFSTLEIQRTEQGDSAMYLCASSSQPGGGYGYTFGSGTRLTVV.

The V and J genes are TRBV5-1 and TRBJ2-5; 7 nucleotides match TRBD1. Germline V gene sequence: CDR1 SGHRS, CDR2 YFSETQ. The CDR3 extends over 15 amino acids. The V segment lost 1 base and the J segment 2 bases; nucleotides outside the gene matches: 5. CDR3 loop: CASSLLGTAQETQYF. The DNA of the CDR3 is TGCGCCAGCAGCTTGCTTGGGACAGCTCAAGAGACCCAGTACTTC. The full variable domain, its missing parts supplied by reference TRBV5-1 and TRBJ2-5, is KAGVTQTPRYLIKTRGQQVTLSCSPISGHRSVSWYQQTPGQGLQFLFEYFSETQRNKGNFPGRFSGRQFSNSRSEMNVSTLELGDSALYLCASSLLGTAQETQYFGPGTRLLVL.

The V gene is TRBV28, the J gene TRBJ1-1, with 7 bases lining up with TRBD1. The germline V gene encodes CDR1 MDHEN and CDR2 SYDVKM. CDR3 length: 14 residues. With V trimmed by 7 bases and J by 5 bases, 10 bases remained unmatched. CDR3 coding DNA: TGTGCCAGCACTCGGCGAGGGGGCGTAACTGAAGCTTTCTTT. Its translation: CASTRRGGVTEAFF.

This clone was seen more than once but under ten times. The V call is TRBV19, the J call TRBJ2-7; the D gene could be TRBD1 or TRBD2 (5 bases each). V lost 5 bases and J lost 0, with 14 bases in between. This CDR3 spans 15 amino acids. In germline, CDR1 is LNHDA, CDR2 SQIVND (reference sequence). CDR3 in DNA: TGTGCCAGTAGTCCTCCAGGGAGCAACTCCTACGAGCAGTACTTC. Translating it yields CASSPPGSNSYEQYF. Complete variable domain (other parts from reference TRBV19 and TRBJ2-7): DGGITQSPKYLFRKEGQNVTLSCEQNLNHDAMYWYRQDPGQGLRLIYYSQIVNDFQKGDIAEGYSVSREKKESFPLTVTSAQKNPTAFYLCASSPPGSNSYEQYFGPGTRLTVT.

In regard to this clone: An end of the junction does not agree with germline; a read error may underlie this. This same CDR3 is encoded by further DNA sequences in the sample. This chain joins TRBV7-2 and TRBJ2-3, with D hard to call. CDR1 is SGHTA and CDR2 is FQGNSA in the germline V gene. The CDR3 consists of 14 residues. CDR3: CASSQEGSTDTQYF. CDR3 coding DNA: TGCGCCAGCAGCCAAGAAGGTAGCACAGATACGCAGTATTTT.

This clone was seen only a few times. The chain employs TRBV7-2 and TRBJ2-2, with TRBD1 matching 8 bases. This CDR3 has 14 amino acids. V trimming: 3 bases; J trimming: 6 bases; junction bases outside the gene matches: 3. From germline, CDR1 is SGHTA and CDR2 FQGNSA. Here the CDR3 reads CASSFQGAAGELFF. DNA of the CDR3: TGTGCCAGCAGCTTCCAGGGGGCAGCCGGGGAGCTGTTTTTT.

The table lists this clone with a few counts. This chain joins TRBV7-2 and TRBJ2-5; possible D gene TRBD2, 5 bases. The V gene lost 5 bases and the J gene lost 2 bases, with 9 bases spanning the gap. This CDR3 has 13 amino acids. CDR1 is SGHTA, CDR2 FQGNSA, per germline. The CDR3 bases are TGTGCCAGCAGCCTTTCGGGACAAGAGACCCAGTACTTC. Translated, it gives CASSLSGQETQYF.

The V and J genes are TRBV7-2 and TRBJ1-1; 7 bases match TRBD1. The CDR3 spans 16 residues. The V segment lost 5 bases and the J segment 4 bases; nucleotides outside the gene matches: 13. Germline-derived CDR1 and CDR2 are SGHTA and FQGNSA. DNA of the CDR3: TGTGCCAGCAGCCCTAAAGCAACAGGGGAGGCCACTGAAGCTTTCTTT. Translation: CASSPKATGEATEAFF.

This clone was seen a few times. The chain joins TRBV18 to TRBJ1-1; D unclear. The CDR3 loop spans 15 amino acids. The V and J ends lost 4 bases and 3 bases respectively, with 15 bases between them. The germline gives CDR1 KGHSH, CDR2 LQKENI. The chain's CDR3 is CASSLGPSSDTEAFF. The CDR3 DNA reads as TGTGCCAGCTCACTTGGACCCTCATCGGACACTGAAGCTTTCTTT.